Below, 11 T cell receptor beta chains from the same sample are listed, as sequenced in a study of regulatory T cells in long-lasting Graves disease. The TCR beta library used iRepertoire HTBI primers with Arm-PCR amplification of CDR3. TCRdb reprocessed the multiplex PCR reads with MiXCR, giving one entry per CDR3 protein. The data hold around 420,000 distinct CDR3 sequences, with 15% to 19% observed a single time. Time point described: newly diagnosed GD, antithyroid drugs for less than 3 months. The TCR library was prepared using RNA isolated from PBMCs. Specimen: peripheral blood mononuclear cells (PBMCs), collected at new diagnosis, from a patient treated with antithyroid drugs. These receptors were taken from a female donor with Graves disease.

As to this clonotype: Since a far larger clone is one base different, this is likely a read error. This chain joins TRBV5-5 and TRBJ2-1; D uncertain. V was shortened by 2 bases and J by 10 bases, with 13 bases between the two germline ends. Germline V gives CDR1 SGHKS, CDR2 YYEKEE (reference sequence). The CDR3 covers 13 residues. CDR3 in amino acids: CASSFYGTYEQFF. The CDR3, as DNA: TGTGCCAGCAGCTTCTACGGAACCTACGAGCAGTTCTTC.

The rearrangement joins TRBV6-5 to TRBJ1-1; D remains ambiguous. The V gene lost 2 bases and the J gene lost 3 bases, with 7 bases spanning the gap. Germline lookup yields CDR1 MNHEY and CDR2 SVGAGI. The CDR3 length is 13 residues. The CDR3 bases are TGTGCCAGCAGTTACAGTGACTACACTGAAGCTTTCTTT. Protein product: CASSYSDYTEAFF.

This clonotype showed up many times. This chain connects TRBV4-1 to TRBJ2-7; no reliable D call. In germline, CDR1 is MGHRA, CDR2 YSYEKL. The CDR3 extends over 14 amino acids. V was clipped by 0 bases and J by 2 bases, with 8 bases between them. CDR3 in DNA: TGCGCCAGCAGCCAAGAAAGCCTCACCTACGAGCAGTACTTC. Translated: CASSQESLTYEQYF.

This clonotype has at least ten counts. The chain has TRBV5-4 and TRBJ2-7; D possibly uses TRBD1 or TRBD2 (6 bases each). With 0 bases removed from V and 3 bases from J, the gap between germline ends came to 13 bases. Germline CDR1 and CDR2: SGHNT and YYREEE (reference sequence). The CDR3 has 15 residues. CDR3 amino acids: CASSLAVGGVYEQYF. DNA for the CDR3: TGTGCCAGCAGCTTGGCCGTGGGGGGCGTCTACGAGCAGTACTTC.

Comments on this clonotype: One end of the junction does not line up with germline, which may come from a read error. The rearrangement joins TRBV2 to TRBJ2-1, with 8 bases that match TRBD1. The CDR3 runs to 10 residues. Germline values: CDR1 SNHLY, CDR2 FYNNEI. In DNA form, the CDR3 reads TGTGCCAGCATTGGGACAGGTTTAATCTTC. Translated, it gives CASIGTGLIF.

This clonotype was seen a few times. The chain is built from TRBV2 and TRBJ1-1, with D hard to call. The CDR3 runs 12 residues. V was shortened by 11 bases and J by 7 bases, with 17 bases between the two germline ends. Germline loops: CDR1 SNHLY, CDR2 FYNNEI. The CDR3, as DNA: TGTGCCCCGGGCGGGGTGGGCCGTGAAGCTTTCTTT. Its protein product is CAPGGVGREAFF.

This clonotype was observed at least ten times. The CDR3 DNA reads TGCAGTGCTAGAGAAGGGGGGCCTAACTATGGCTACACCTTC. Its protein product is CSAREGGPNYGYTF. The V gene is TRBV20-1, the J gene TRBJ1-2; TRBD1 might be the D (6 bases). Germline V lookup: CDR1 DFQATT, CDR2 SNEGSKA (reference sequence). This CDR3 spans 14 amino acids. V was pared by 0 bases and J by 0 bases, with 8 bases between.

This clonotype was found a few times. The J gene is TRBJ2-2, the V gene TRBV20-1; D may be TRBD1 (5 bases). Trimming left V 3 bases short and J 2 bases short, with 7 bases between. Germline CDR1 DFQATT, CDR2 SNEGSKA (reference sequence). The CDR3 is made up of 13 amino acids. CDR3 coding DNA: TGCAGTGCTAGCAGGGTAAACACCGGGGAGCTGTTTTTT. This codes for CSASRVNTGELFF.

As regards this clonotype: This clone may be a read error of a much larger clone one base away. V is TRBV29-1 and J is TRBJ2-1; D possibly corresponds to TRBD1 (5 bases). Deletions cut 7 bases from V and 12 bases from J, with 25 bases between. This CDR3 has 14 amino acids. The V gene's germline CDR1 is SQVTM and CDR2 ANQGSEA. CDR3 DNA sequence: TGCAGCGCCGAAGACAGATCGGAGAGCTATGGGCAGTTCTTC. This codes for CSAEDRSESYGQFF.

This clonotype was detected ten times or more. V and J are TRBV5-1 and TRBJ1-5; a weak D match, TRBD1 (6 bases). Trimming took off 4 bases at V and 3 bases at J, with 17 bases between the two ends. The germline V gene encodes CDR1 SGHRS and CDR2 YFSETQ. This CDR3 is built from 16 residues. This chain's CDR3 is CASSTRPGGVNQPQHF. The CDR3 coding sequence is TGCGCCAGCAGCACCCGTCCGGGGGGCGTCAATCAGCCCCAGCATTTT.

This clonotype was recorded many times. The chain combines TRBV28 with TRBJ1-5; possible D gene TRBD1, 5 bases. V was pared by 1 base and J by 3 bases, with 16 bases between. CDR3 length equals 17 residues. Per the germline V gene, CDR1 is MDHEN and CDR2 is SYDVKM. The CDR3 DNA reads TGTGCCAGCAGTTTATTGGCAGGACAACATGACAATCAGCCCCAGCATTTT. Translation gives CASSLLAGQHDNQPQHF.